The T cell receptor (beta chain) under discussion was sequenced for a study of T cell responses to AZD1222 COVID-19 vaccine. Regarding the study as a whole: The donor cohort was predominantly white British with a female majority, and clonal diversity may have been underestimated.

In regard to this clone: Its antigen remains unidentified.

This CDR3 is 14 amino acids long. Germline CDR1 reads MDHEN; CDR2 reads SYDVKM. V lost 3 bases and J lost 11, with 17 bases in between. The method was immunoSEQ multiplex PCR; TCRdb's version includes in-frame clones alone and lacks a portion of them. The sample includes just over 60,000 clones, approximately 80% of them seen just once. J is TRBJ1-5 and V is TRBV28; D not certain. The receptor was derived from an adult in good health. Sequencing was performed on peripheral blood, taken on day 0 of AZD1222 vaccination. CDR3 in DNA: TGTGCCAGCAGTTTGGTGGCCCACGGCGAGTCCCAGCATTTT. Protein: CASSLVAHGESQHF.